One sample yielded the 9 T cell receptor beta chains listed below, sequenced in a study of molecular identifiers for immune sequencing clone quantification. Each CDR3 protein gets one entry after TCRdb re-called the PCR reads with MiXCR. The sample lists 75,000 to 100,000 distinct CDR3 sequences, around 20% occurring once. The sequenced material came from naive CD8+ T cells from blood, with Jurkat cell RNA spiked in. As for subset: FACS-sorted CD8+CD4-CCR7+CD45RA+ naive T cells. The receptors were gathered from a human donor in good health. Some libraries in this study had Jurkat cell RNA spiked in.

At least ten counts were recorded for this clonotype. The rearrangement links TRBV5-8 to TRBJ2-7; D possibly corresponds to TRBD2 (5 bases). Per germline, CDR1 SGHTS and CDR2 YDEGEE. This CDR3 has 15 amino acids. Between the trimmed V and J ends, which lost 0 bases and 1 base, there was a span of 11 bases. In DNA form, the CDR3 reads TGTGCCAGCAGCTTGGTAGGGAGTCTGTCCTACGAGCAGTACTTC. Translation gives CASSLVGSLSYEQYF.

This clonotype appeared many times. The chain uses TRBV3-1 and TRBJ2-3; D is uncertain. The V gene's germline CDR1 is LGHDT and CDR2 YNNKEL (reference sequence). The CDR3 consists of 12 residues. V was pared by 1 base and J by 7 bases, with 6 bases between. CDR3 loop: CASSQGSYTQYF. The CDR3 nucleotides read TGTGCCAGCAGCCAAGGTTCGTATACGCAGTATTTT.

This clonotype has ten or more counts. The V and J genes are TRBV4-3 and TRBJ2-1; weak D call: TRBD1 (6 bases). CDR3 size: 15 residues. Germline loops: CDR1 LGHNA, CDR2 YSLEER. Trimming stripped 1 base from V and 1 base from J, with 8 bases between. The CDR3 DNA reads TGCGCCAGCAGCCAAGTAACAGGGTCCTACAATGAGCAGTTCTTC. Amino acids: CASSQVTGSYNEQFF.

This clonotype was counted ten times or more. V usage is TRBV12-5 and J usage is TRBJ2-2; D unclear. Germline CDR1 reads LGHNT; CDR2 reads FRNRAP. The CDR3 sequence is 16 residues long. V lost 0 bases and J lost 3, with 11 bases in between. The CDR3 reads CASGLVMGGDTGELFF. DNA for the CDR3: TGTGCTAGTGGTTTGGTAATGGGTGGGGACACCGGGGAGCTGTTTTTT.

This clonotype was seen many times. The V call is TRBV30, the J call TRBJ2-6; the D is unclear. Trimming took 2 bases from V and 2 from J, leaving 7 bases between them. The CDR3 runs 14 residues. Germline V gene lookup returns CDR1 GTSNPN and CDR2 SVGIG (reference sequence). The CDR3: CAWSYDTGANVLTF. CDR3 nucleotide sequence: TGTGCCTGGAGTTATGACACTGGGGCCAACGTCCTGACTTTC.

This clonotype was seen repeatedly, ten times or more. This chain uses TRBV19 with TRBJ1-2; the D is unclear. The V and J ends lost 3 bases and 9 bases respectively, with 20 bases between them. The CDR3 has 15 amino acids. The germline CDR1 and CDR2 sequences are LNHDA and SQIVND (reference sequence). The CDR3 protein is CASSISPELDLSYTF. The CDR3 DNA follows: TGTGCCAGTAGTATCAGCCCGGAACTGGATTTAAGCTACACCTTC.

Notes on this clonotype: A single base separates this from a much larger clone, so it may be a read error. The gene calls are TRBV2 and TRBJ2-2, with D hard to call. CDR1 SNHLY and CDR2 FYNNEI come from the germline V gene. The CDR3 extends over 12 amino acids. V was pared by 3 bases and J by 4 bases, with 3 bases between. CDR3 bases: TGTGCCAGCAGTGAGAGCACCGGGGAGCTGTTTTTT. Amino acids: CASSESTGELFF.

This clonotype was recorded many times. J is TRBJ2-7 and V is TRBV3-1; D call uncertain. Trimming removed 5 bases at V and 1 base at J, with 3 bases between. Germline CDR1 is LGHDT and CDR2 is YNNKEL (reference sequence). CDR3 length: 11 amino acids. The CDR3 spells CASSASYEQYF. CDR3 in DNA: TGTGCCAGCAGCGCGTCCTACGAGCAGTACTTC.

Many counts were recorded for this clonotype. This sequence joins TRBV29-1 and TRBJ2-3, with a weak D call TRBD2 (6 bases). CDR1 is SQVTM, CDR2 ANQGSEA, per germline. Trimming took 3 bases from V and 2 from J, leaving 21 bases between them. The CDR3 has 17 residues. This CDR3 is CSVDGLARSPITDTQYF. CDR3 bases: TGCAGCGTTGATGGTCTAGCGAGGAGTCCAATCACAGATACGCAGTATTTT.